These 2 T cell receptor beta chains were all obtained from the same sample, sequenced in a study of radiation and T cells in renal cell carcinoma. Indicated time point: baseline pretreatment blood. Documented treatment: 15 Gy SBRT to primary tumor, nephrectomy 4 weeks later. Some clones are missing from TCRdb's copy, which holds only in-frame ones; the method was immunoSEQ multiplex PCR. The sample includes 130,000 to 150,000 clones, about nine tenths of them seen just once. Here the sequenced sample was blood, taken from a patient whose treatment included radiotherapy and nephrectomy. The receptors stem from a woman between 70 and 85 years old with renal cell carcinoma.

The chain uses TRBV9 and TRBJ1-2; D remains unclear. Trimming took 0 bases from V and 3 from J, leaving 9 bases between them. This CDR3 has 14 amino acids. From germline, CDR1 is SGDLS and CDR2 YYNGEE. The CDR3 DNA follows: TGTGCCAGCAGCGTAGCTCTGAAGGACTATGGCTACACCTTC. Its translation: CASSVALKDYGYTF.

This chain uses TRBV11-2 with TRBJ2-7; 10 nucleotides agree with TRBD1. After removal of 4 bases from V and 2 bases from J, the junction contained 2 bases not matched to a gene. The CDR3 consists of 14 residues. In germline, CDR1 is SGHAT, CDR2 FQNNGV. The CDR3 here is CASSSTGGTYEQYF. The DNA for the CDR3 is TGTGCCAGCAGCTCGACAGGGGGCACCTACGAGCAGTACTTC.